This T cell receptor beta chain derives from a study of blood T cell repertoires in COVID-19 (dated by TCRdb to 2020 to 2021). Notes on the research overall: The collaborator samples originated in the United States, Italy and Spain and spanned the acute and convalescent phases of COVID-19. The prospective study material was composed of cDNA or gDNA derived from T cells, B-cell-depleted T cells, or PBMCs. The repertoires were released in a freely available public database meant as a resource for research on the immune response to SARS-CoV-2. Samples were obtained from the ongoing ImmuneRACE study (first 160 participants) and from approximately 1,200 subjects provided by 6 global collaborators. Where available, HLA class I and class II types were obtained from metadata supplied by the sample provider rather than from assay-based typing. Nearly every sample came with metadata listing a de-identified subject ID, COVID-19 status, age in years and sex. Subjects who had been exposed to COVID-19, were actively infected with it, or had recovered from it provided the deeply sampled blood TCRbeta repertoires that made up the dataset. Points the paper makes about the study in general: How much clinical and demographic metadata was included differed by source and by participant, and the metadata was provided uncurated.

According to the germline V gene (reference sequence), CDR1 reads SEHNR and CDR2 reads FQNEAQ. The germline ends are 18 bases apart after V is trimmed by 7 bases and J by 3 bases. The CDR3, from cysteine to phenylalanine, totals 15 residues. Of the read, only the CDR3 DNA is kept; its 45 bases are in frame from base 1. Each collaborating institution followed its own protocols to collect whole blood in K2EDTA tubes. For TCRbeta analysis, collaborators shipped samples in one of three forms: frozen whole blood, isolated PBMCs, or DNA extracted from either of those sample types. The immunoSEQ Assay, a bias-controlled multiplex PCR, was used to amplify TCRbeta CDR3 regions from genomic DNA. Processing in the source paper ran as follows. Within the assay, amplification of reference gene primers was used to estimate how many nucleated cells each sample contained. Sequence reads were collapsed and filtered to measure the absolute abundance of every unique TCRbeta CDR3 rearrangement. For each sample, productive Simpson clonality was calculated as the square root of Simpson's diversity index over productive rearrangements. Entries here come from immuneACCESS through TCRdb and include only in-frame sequences with V and J called. Some clones fail to appear in such tables; in the studies checked, an unresolved V gene covers under half of the shortfall, and the cause of the remainder is unknown. For V, J and clone size, that table is used; D and trimming come from the DNA. The sample has about 150,000 clones on record, roughly 80% of them singletons. Under 0.75% of the sample goes to the ten largest clones.

Concerning this clone: Its antigen specificity is not known. No per-base quality is available; no much larger clone lies one base away.

This sequence uses TRBV7-9 and TRBJ1-2; perhaps TRBD1 is the D gene, with 6 bases matching. This sequence was found in a man in his 60s with acute or convalescent COVID-19. Source material: peripheral blood. The CDR3 has the sequence CASTLSGAAHYGYTF. The DNA is TGTGCCAGCACCTTGTCAGGGGCCGCCCACTATGGCTACACCTTC.